This T cell receptor beta chain was recovered during a study of T cell responses to AZD1222 COVID-19 vaccine. Study outcomes and limitations: The donors showed a predominance of white British ancestry and of females, with possible underestimation of clonal diversity. Mapped onto spike, vaccine-associated CD4 TCRs spanned it and were dominant at 160-218 and 743-854. Receipt of two AZD1222 doses was followed by a rise in Spike-specific TCR breadth and depth. Per reports, nearly half of all spike-specific TCRs target regions that are unmutated in variants.

Notes on this clone: Its antigen is not identified.

The V and J ends lost 6 bases and 0 bases, in that order; junction bases with no gene match: 10. CDR3 length equals 16 residues. CDR1 is SQVTM and CDR2 is ANQGSEA in the germline V gene. Sequencing was performed with immunoSEQ multiplex PCR; in TCRdb, only in-frame clones are kept and a portion is missing. The repertoire has just under 150,000 clones, roughly nine tenths of them found once; the top ten carry approximately 1.8%. The chain joins TRBV29-1 to TRBJ2-2, with 7 bases aligning to TRBD1. The material sequenced was peripheral blood, taken 28 days after the second AZD1222 dose. The source of this sequence is an adult who received the AZD1222 COVID-19 vaccine. CDR3 in DNA: TGCAGCGTCATGACAGGGCCCAACGCGAACACCGGGGAGCTGTTTTTT. Residues: CSVMTGPNANTGELFF.